This T cell receptor (beta chain) was identified in a study of cytomegalovirus exposure and HLA in healthy donors. Study outcomes and limitations: Roughly even sequencing depth across donors was the assumption behind the presence/absence analyses.

V lost 1 base and J lost 2, with 16 bases in between. This CDR3 region has 17 residues. Looked up from germline, CDR1 is MGHRA and CDR2 is YSYEKL. The PCR contained 60 Vbeta and 13 Jbeta primers. TCRdb's table, derived via immunoSEQ multiplex PCR, lists solely in-frame clones and lacks some. The sample contains 50,000 to 60,000 clones, about 80% of which appear only once. This clone is a singleton in its sample. Its antigen is not known. This TCR was sampled from a female donor in good health and CMV-seronegative. The sample comprised PBMCs. The chain couples TRBV4-1 to TRBJ2-3; tentatively, D is TRBD1 (6 bases). CDR3 sequence (DNA): TGCGCCAGCAGCCAAGCCCGTCCAGGGGCTTTCACAGATACGCAGTATTTT. Translation: CASSQARPGAFTDTQYF.